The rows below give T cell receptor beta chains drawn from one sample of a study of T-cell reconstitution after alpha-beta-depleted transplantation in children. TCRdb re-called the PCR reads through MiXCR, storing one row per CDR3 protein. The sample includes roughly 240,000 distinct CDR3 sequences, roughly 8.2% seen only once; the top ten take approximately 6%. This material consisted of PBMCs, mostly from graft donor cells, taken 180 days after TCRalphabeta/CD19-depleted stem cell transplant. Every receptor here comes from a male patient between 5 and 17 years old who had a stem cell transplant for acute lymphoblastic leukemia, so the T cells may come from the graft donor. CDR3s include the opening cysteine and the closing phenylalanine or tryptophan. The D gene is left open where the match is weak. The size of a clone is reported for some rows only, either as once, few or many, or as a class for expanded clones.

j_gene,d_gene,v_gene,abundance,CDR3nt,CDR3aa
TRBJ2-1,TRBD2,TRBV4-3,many,TGCGCCAGCAGCCAAGCACCCGGACTAGCGGTATTCGATGAGCAGTTCTTC,CASSQAPGLAVFDEQFF
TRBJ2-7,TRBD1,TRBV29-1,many,TGCAGCGTTGAAGACGAGGACAGGGGCAAATCCTACGAGCAGTACTTC,CSVEDEDRGKSYEQYF
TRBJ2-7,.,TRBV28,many,TGTGCCAGCAGTTTATCGGCCCCTTGGGAGCAGTACTTC,CASSLSAPWEQYF
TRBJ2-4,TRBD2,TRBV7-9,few,TGTGCCAGCAGCTTTAGTCTAGCGGGAGGTACGAGGAACATTCAGTACTTC,CASSFSLAGGTRNIQYF
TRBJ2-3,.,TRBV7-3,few,TGTGCCAGCAGCTTAATCGCAGGCACAGATACGCAGTATTTT,CASSLIAGTDTQYF
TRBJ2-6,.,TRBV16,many,TGTGCCAGCAGCCCCAGGGCTCCTACTCTCTCTGGGGCCAACGTCCTGACTTTC,CASSPRAPTLSGANVLTF
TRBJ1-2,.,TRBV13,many,TGTGCCAGCAGCTCCCGGACAGATAACTATGGCTACACCTTC,CASSSRTDNYGYTF
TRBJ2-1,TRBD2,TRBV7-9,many,TGTGCCAGCAGCCAAACTAGCGGTAATTCCTACAATGAGCAGTTCTTC,CASSQTSGNSYNEQFF
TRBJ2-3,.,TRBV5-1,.,TGCGCCAGCAGCTTGGTGGACACCACAGATACGCAGTATTTT,CASSLVDTTDTQYF
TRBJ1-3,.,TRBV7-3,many,TGTGCCAGCAGCCCCGGTGGGGGATCAGGAAACACCATATATTTT,CASSPGGGSGNTIYF
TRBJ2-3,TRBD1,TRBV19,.,TGTGCCAGTACCCGACAGGGACCCACAGATACGCAGTATTTT,CASTRQGPTDTQYF
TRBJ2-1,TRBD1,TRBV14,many,TGTGCCAGCATCCCGGGACAGGGGGCACGGAATGAGCAGTTCTTC,CASIPGQGARNEQFF
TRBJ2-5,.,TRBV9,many,TGTGCCAGCAGCGCGAAGGGCACCCAGGGGACCCAGTACTTC,CASSAKGTQGTQYF
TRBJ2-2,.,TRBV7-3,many,TGTGCCAGCTCCCGGGATGAGATCGGGGAGCTGTTTTTT,CASSRDEIGELFF
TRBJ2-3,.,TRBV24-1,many,TGTGCCACCAGTGATTTGCGTCGGGGGCGCGGCACAGATACGCAGTATTTT,CATSDLRRGRGTDTQYF
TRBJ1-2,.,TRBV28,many,TGTGCCAGCACCACCCGAGGACACTTATCATCTGTGTTC,CASTTRGHLSSVF
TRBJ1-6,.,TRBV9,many,TGTGCCAGCAGCCAACCCGGACGGGTTAATTCACCCCTCCACTTT,CASSQPGRVNSPLHF
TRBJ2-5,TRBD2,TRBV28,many,TGTGCCAGCACCTTGGGGGGGGGGAAGACCCAGTACTTC,CASTLGGGKTQYF
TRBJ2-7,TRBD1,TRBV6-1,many,TGTGCCAGCAGAGCACAGGGGGCGGGGGAGCAGTACTTC,CASRAQGAGEQYF
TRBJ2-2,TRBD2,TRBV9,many,TGTGCCAGCAGCGTAGGGAGGGGACTAGCGTCTGGCGGGGAGCTGTTTTTT,CASSVGRGLASGGELFF
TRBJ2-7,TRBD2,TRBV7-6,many,TGTGCCAGCAGCTTAGTCCCCCATTTAGCGGGGGCAGCCTACGAGCAGTACTTC,CASSLVPHLAGAAYEQYF
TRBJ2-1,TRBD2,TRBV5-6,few,TGTGCCAGCAGCTATGGGACTAGCGGGGGGCTCACGGGGAATGAGCAGTTCTTC,CASSYGTSGGLTGNEQFF
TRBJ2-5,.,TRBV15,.,TGTGCCACCAGACCCGAGGCCGGGACGGAGTACCAAGAGACCCAGTACTTC,CATRPEAGTEYQETQYF
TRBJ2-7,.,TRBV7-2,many,TGTGCCAGCAGCTTATGGGGGACGGACATATACGAGCAGTACTTC,CASSLWGTDIYEQYF
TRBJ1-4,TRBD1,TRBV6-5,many,TGTGCCAGCAGTTCGACATACAGGGGGCGGAAGGAAAAACTGTTTTTT,CASSSTYRGRKEKLFF
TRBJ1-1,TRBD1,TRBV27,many,TGTGCCAGCAGTTACCCCAGGGGGCGGAACACTGAAGCTTTCTTT,CASSYPRGRNTEAFF
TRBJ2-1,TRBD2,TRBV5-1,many,TGCGCCAGCAGCTTGAAGTTAGCGGGAGTAAATGAGCAGTTCTTC,CASSLKLAGVNEQFF
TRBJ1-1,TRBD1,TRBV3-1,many,TGTGCCAGCAGCCCTCAGGGGGGACTAGTCACTGAAGCTTTCTTT,CASSPQGGLVTEAFF
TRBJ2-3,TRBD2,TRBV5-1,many,TGCGCCAGCAGAAGACTAGCGGGCACAGATACGCAGTATTTT,CASRRLAGTDTQYF